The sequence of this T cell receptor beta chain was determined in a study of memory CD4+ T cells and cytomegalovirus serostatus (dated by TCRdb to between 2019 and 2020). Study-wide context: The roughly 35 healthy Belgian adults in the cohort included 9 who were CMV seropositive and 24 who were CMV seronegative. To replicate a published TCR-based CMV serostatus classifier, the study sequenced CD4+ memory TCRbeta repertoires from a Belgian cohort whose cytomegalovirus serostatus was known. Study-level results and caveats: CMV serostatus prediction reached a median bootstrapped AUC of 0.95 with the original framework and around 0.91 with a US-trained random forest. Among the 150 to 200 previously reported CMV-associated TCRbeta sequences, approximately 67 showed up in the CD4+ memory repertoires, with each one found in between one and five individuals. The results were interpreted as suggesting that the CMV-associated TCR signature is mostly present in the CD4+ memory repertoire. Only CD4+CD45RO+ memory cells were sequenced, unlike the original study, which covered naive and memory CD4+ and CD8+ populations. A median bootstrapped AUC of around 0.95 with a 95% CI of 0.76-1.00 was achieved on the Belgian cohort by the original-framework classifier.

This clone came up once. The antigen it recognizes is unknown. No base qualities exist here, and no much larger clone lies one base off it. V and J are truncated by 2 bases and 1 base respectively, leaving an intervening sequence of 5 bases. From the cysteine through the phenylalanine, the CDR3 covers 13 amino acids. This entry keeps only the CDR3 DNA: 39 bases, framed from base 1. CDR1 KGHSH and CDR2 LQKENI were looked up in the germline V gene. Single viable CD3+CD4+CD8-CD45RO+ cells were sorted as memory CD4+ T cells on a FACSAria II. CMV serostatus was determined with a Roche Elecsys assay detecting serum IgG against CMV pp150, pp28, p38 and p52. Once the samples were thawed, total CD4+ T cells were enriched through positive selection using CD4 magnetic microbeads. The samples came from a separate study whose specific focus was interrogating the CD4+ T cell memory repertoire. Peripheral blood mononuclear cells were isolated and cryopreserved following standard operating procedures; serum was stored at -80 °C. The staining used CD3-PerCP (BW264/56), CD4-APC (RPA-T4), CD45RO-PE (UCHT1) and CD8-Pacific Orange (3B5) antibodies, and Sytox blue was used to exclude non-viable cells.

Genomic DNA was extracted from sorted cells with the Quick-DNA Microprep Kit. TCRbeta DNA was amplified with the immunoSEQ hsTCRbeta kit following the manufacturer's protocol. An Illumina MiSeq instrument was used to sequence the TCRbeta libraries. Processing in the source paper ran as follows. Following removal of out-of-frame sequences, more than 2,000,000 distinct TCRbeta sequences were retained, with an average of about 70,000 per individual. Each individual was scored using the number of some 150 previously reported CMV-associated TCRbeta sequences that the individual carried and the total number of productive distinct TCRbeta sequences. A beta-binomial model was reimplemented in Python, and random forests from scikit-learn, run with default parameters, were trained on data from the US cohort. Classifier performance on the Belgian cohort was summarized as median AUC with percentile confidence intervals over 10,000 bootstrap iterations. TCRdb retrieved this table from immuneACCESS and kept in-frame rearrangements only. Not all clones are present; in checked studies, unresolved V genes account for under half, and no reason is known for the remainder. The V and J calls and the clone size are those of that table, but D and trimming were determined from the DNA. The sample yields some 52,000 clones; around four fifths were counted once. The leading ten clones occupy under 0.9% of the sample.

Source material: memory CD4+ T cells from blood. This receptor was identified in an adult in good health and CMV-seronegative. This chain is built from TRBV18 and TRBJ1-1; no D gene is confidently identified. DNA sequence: TGTGCCAGCTCACCAGCAGGGAACACTGAAGCTTTCTTT. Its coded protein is CASSPAGNTEAFF. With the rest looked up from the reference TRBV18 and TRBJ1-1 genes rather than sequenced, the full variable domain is NAGVMQNPRHLVRRRGQEARLRCSPMKGHSHVYWYRQLPEEGLKFMVYLQKENIIDESGMPKERFSAEFPKEGPSILRIQQVVRGDSAAYFCASSPAGNTEAFFGQGTRLTVV.